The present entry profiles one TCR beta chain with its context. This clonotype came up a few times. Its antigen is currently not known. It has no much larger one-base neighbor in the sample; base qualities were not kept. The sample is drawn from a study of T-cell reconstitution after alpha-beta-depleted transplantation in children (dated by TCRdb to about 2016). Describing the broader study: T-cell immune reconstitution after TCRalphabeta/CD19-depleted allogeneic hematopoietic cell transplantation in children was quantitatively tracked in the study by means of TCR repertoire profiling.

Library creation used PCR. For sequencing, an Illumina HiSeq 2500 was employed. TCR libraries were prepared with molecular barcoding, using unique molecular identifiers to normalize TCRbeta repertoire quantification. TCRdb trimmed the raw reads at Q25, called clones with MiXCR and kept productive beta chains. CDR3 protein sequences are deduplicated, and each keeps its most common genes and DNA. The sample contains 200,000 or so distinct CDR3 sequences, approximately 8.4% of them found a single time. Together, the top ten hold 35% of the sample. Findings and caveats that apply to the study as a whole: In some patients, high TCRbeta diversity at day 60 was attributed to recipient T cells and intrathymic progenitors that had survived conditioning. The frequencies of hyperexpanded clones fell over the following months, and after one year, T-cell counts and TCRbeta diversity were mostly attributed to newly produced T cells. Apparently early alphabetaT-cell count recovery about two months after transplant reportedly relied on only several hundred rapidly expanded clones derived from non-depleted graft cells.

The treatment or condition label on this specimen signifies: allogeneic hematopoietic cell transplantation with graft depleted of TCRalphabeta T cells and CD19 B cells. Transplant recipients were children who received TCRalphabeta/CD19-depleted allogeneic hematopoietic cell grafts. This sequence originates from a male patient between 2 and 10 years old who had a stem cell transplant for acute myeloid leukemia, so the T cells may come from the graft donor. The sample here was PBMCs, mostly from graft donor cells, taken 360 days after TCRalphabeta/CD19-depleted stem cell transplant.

In nucleotides, the sequence is TGTGCCAGCCAACGAGATAGCGGGAGATACGAGCAGTACTTC. Its translation is CASQRDSGRYEQYF. The chain couples TRBV7-9 to TRBJ2-7; a stretch of 9 junction bases matches TRBD2. Spanning cysteine to phenylalanine, the CDR3 consists of 14 amino acids. Only the CDR3 DNA stays, 42 bases, in frame from base 1. V ends up 8 bases short and J 4 bases short, with an unmatched junction base count of 9. The germline V gene (reference sequence) sets CDR1 to SEHNR and CDR2 to FQNEAQ.